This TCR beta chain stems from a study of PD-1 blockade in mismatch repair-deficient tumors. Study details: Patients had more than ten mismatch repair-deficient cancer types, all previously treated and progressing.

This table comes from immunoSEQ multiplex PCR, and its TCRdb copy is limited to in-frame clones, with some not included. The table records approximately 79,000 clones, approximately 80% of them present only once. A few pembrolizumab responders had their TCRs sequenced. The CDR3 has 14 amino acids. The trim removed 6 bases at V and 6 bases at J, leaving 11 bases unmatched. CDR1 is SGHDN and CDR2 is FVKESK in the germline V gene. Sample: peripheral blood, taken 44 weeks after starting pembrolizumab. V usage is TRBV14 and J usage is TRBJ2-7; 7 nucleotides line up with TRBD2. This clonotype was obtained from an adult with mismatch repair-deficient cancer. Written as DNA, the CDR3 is TGTGCCAGCAGGAGGACGGCAGCGGGGTTCGAGCAGTACTTC. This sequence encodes CASRRTAAGFEQYF.